Sequencing of this TCR beta chain was carried out in a study of shared clonotypes between healthy human individuals. Study-wide findings and caveats: Donor clonotype sharing was expected to depend on sequencing depth.

About this clone itself: Its antigen is not known.

TCRdb's table, derived via immunoSEQ multiplex PCR, lists solely in-frame clones and lacks some. The table lists hundreds of thousands of clones, roughly 83% of them singletons, with about 13% in the top ten. The CDR3 sequence is 16 residues long. Between the trimmed V and J ends, which lost 6 bases and 8 bases, there was a span of 22 bases. Germline V gene lookup returns CDR1 LNHDA and CDR2 SQIVND (reference sequence). Sequenced material: PBMCs. This clonotype originated in a woman aged 35 to 49 in good health. Some clones in this sample may be carry-over from other donors' samples. The chain couples TRBV19 to TRBJ1-4; D perhaps matches TRBD1 (5 bases). DNA of the CDR3: TGTGCCAGTAGCTCTCACGGTTGGGGGGAGCAGGAAAAACTGTTTTTT. Translated: CASSSHGWGEQEKLFF.